The T cell receptor beta chain described here comes from a study of cytomegalovirus exposure and HLA in healthy donors. Study-level points and caveats: Testing in vitro showed a few CMV-associated chains specific for CMV antigens. Reports credit the classifier with highly specific, highly sensitive diagnosis of cytomegalovirus status. Common viral pathogens seemed to be connected with several of the most significant clusters, according to a later analysis.

With respect to this clone: Its antigen is unknown.

The PCR had 60 Vbeta and 13 Jbeta primers. The data were produced by immunoSEQ multiplex PCR, yet TCRdb's version contains in-frame clones alone and is incomplete. The sample data list 150,000 to 200,000 clones. This receptor was taken from a woman between 18 and 29 years old in good health and CMV-seropositive. The sequenced sample was PBMCs.

The CDR3 bases are TGCGCCAGCAGCCCCTCCGCCCCTTCAACTCTCTATGGCTACACCTTC. It codes for CASSPSAPSTLYGYTF. This chain connects TRBV4-3 to TRBJ1-2; D gene unclear. Per germline, CDR1 LGHNA and CDR2 YSLEER. The CDR3 spans 16 residues. Trimming left V 4 bases short and J 4 bases short, with 19 bases between.